These T cell receptor beta chains were read from a single sample in a study of shared clonotypes between healthy human individuals. Produced via immunoSEQ multiplex PCR; TCRdb's table is partial and in-frame only. The sample contains around 990,000 clones, 70% to 80% of which appear only once. What was sequenced was memory CD4+ T cells from PBMCs. The receptors were sampled from a man between 18 and 29 years old in good health. Some clones in this sample may be carry-over from other donors' samples. The CDR3 runs from the conserved cysteine through the conserved F or W. The D gene is left open where the match is weak. Clone size is not always given. Where it is, it says once, few, many or a class for expanded clones.

abundance: few
j_gene: TRBJ2-7
v_gene: TRBV12-5
d_gene: TRBD1
CDR3aa: CASGFGDSSSYEQYF
CDR3nt: TGTGCTAGTGGTTTCGGGGACAGCAGCTCCTACGAGCAGTACTTC

abundance: once
j_gene: TRBJ2-5
v_gene: TRBV6-7
d_gene: TRBD1
CDR3aa: CASSETVGQQETQYF
CDR3nt: TGTGCCAGCAGTGAGACCGTGGGACAGCAAGAGACCCAGTACTTC

abundance: many
j_gene: TRBJ2-5
v_gene: TRBV7-9
d_gene: -
CDR3aa: CASSLRAGEETQYF
CDR3nt: TGTGCCAGCAGCTTAAGGGCAGGGGAAGAGACCCAGTACTTC

abundance: -
j_gene: TRBJ2-5
v_gene: TRBV30
d_gene: -
CDR3aa: CAWSVLGTGQYF
CDR3nt: TGTGCCTGGAGTGTACTAGGGACCGGGCAGTACTTC

abundance: -
j_gene: TRBJ2-3
v_gene: TRBV19
d_gene: TRBD1
CDR3aa: CASSINTGGTDTQYF
CDR3nt: TGTGCCAGTAGTATAAACACAGGGGGCACAGATACGCAGTATTTT

abundance: few
j_gene: TRBJ2-6
v_gene: TRBV18
d_gene: TRBD1
CDR3aa: CASSSQGLPSGANVLTF
CDR3nt: TGTGCCAGCTCCTCACAGGGGTTGCCCTCTGGGGCCAACGTCCTGACTTTC

abundance: once
j_gene: TRBJ1-1
v_gene: TRBV7-8
d_gene: -
CDR3aa: CASSRTDMNTEAFF
CDR3nt: TGTGCCAGCAGCCGGACAGACATGAACACTGAAGCTTTCTTT

abundance: -
j_gene: TRBJ2-1
v_gene: TRBV11-3
d_gene: -
CDR3aa: CASSLVWSGHYNEQFF
CDR3nt: TGTGCCAGCAGCTTAGTTTGGAGCGGACACTACAATGAGCAGTTCTTC

abundance: -
j_gene: TRBJ1-1
v_gene: TRBV19
d_gene: -
CDR3aa: CASSERLFPHTEAFF
CDR3nt: TGTGCCAGTAGTGAAAGACTCTTCCCCCACACTGAAGCTTTCTTT

abundance: -
j_gene: TRBJ2-7
v_gene: TRBV13
d_gene: -
CDR3aa: CASSSYYEQYF
CDR3nt: TGTGCCAGCAGCTCCTACTACGAGCAGTACTTC

abundance: few
j_gene: TRBJ2-2
v_gene: TRBV7-4
d_gene: -
CDR3aa: CASSLGFGAPNTGELFF
CDR3nt: TGTGCCAGCAGCTTAGGATTCGGGGCCCCGAACACCGGGGAGCTGTTTTTT

abundance: -
j_gene: TRBJ1-1
v_gene: TRBV6-1
d_gene: -
CDR3aa: CASSAQGVNTEAFF
CDR3nt: TGTGCCAGCAGTGCCCAGGGAGTGAACACTGAAGCTTTCTTT

abundance: -
j_gene: TRBJ1-1
v_gene: TRBV7-3
d_gene: -
CDR3aa: CASSLTGRGEAFF
CDR3nt: TGTGCCAGCAGCTTAACAGGAAGGGGTGAAGCTTTCTTT

abundance: once
j_gene: TRBJ1-4
v_gene: TRBV30
d_gene: -
CDR3aa: CAWSQGSEKLFF
CDR3nt: TGTGCCTGGAGTCAGGGGAGTGAAAAACTGTTTTTT

abundance: -
j_gene: TRBJ2-5
v_gene: TRBV4-3
d_gene: TRBD1
CDR3aa: CASSQDWTGGAETQYF
CDR3nt: TGCGCCAGCAGCCAAGATTGGACAGGGGGCGCGGAGACCCAGTACTTC

abundance: -
j_gene: TRBJ2-1
v_gene: TRBV2
d_gene: -
CDR3aa: CACRARGDEQFF
CDR3nt: TGTGCCTGCAGGGCTCGCGGGGATGAGCAGTTCTTC

abundance: few
j_gene: TRBJ1-2
v_gene: TRBV15
d_gene: -
CDR3aa: CATSRGVWGYGYTF
CDR3nt: TGTGCCACCAGCAGAGGTGTGTGGGGCTATGGCTACACCTTC

abundance: -
j_gene: TRBJ1-5
v_gene: TRBV2
d_gene: TRBD1
CDR3aa: CASSETQGAREPQHF
CDR3nt: TGTGCCAGCAGCGAAACGCAGGGGGCCAGGGAGCCCCAGCATTTT

abundance: -
j_gene: TRBJ1-2
v_gene: TRBV5-1
d_gene: TRBD1
CDR3aa: CASSKGQGPTRGYTF
CDR3nt: TGCGCCAGCAGCAAAGGACAGGGTCCTACCCGGGGCTACACCTTC

abundance: -
j_gene: TRBJ1-2
v_gene: TRBV5-6
d_gene: -
CDR3aa: CASSQGLGGYTF
CDR3nt: TGTGCCAGCAGCCAGGGACTCGGGGGCTACACCTTC

abundance: -
j_gene: TRBJ2-3
v_gene: TRBV7-9
d_gene: TRBD2
CDR3aa: CASSLSGRDTDTQYF
CDR3nt: TGTGCCAGCAGCTTGAGCGGGAGGGACACAGATACGCAGTATTTT

abundance: -
j_gene: TRBJ2-5
v_gene: TRBV5-1
d_gene: TRBD2
CDR3aa: CASSHASGRELETQYF
CDR3nt: TGCGCCAGCAGCCACGCCAGCGGGAGAGAGTTAGAGACCCAGTACTTC

abundance: -
j_gene: TRBJ1-1
v_gene: TRBV28
d_gene: -
CDR3aa: CASIGGGMNTEAFF
CDR3nt: TGTGCCAGCATTGGGGGTGGAATGAACACTGAAGCTTTCTTT

abundance: -
j_gene: TRBJ2-7
v_gene: TRBV18
d_gene: -
CDR3aa: CASSANRDGEQYF
CDR3nt: TGTGCCAGCTCAGCTAACAGGGACGGTGAGCAGTACTTC

abundance: -
j_gene: TRBJ2-7
v_gene: TRBV4-3
d_gene: -
CDR3aa: CASSQGPDAVYEQYF
CDR3nt: TGCGCCAGCAGCCAAGGCCCTGACGCGGTATACGAGCAGTACTTC

abundance: -
j_gene: TRBJ2-1
v_gene: TRBV7-2
d_gene: -
CDR3aa: CASSLGGQYYNEQFF
CDR3nt: TGTGCCAGCAGCTTAGGGGGTCAGTACTACAATGAGCAGTTCTTC

abundance: -
j_gene: TRBJ2-5
v_gene: TRBV5-1
d_gene: TRBD1
CDR3aa: CASSSTGWRETQYF
CDR3nt: TGCGCCAGCAGCTCGACAGGGTGGAGGGAGACCCAGTACTTC

abundance: -
j_gene: TRBJ2-3
v_gene: TRBV28
d_gene: TRBD1
CDR3aa: CAIRDSRTDTQYF
CDR3nt: TGTGCGATTAGGGACAGTCGCACAGATACGCAGTATTTT

abundance: -
j_gene: TRBJ2-1
v_gene: TRBV7-2
d_gene: TRBD1
CDR3aa: CASRKVGDRDRNEQFF
CDR3nt: TGTGCCAGCAGAAAGGTAGGGGACAGGGACCGAAATGAGCAGTTCTTC

abundance: -
j_gene: TRBJ1-5
v_gene: TRBV7-2
d_gene: -
CDR3aa: CASSFSGQLHQPQHF
CDR3nt: TGTGCCAGCAGCTTTAGCGGACAGCTCCATCAGCCCCAGCATTTT

abundance: -
j_gene: TRBJ2-5
v_gene: TRBV19
d_gene: TRBD2
CDR3aa: CASSISSGAQETQYF
CDR3nt: TGTGCCAGTAGTATTTCTAGCGGAGCCCAAGAGACCCAGTACTTC

abundance: -
j_gene: TRBJ2-1
v_gene: TRBV28
d_gene: TRBD2
CDR3aa: CASTISGRSDNEQFF
CDR3nt: TGTGCCAGCACCATTAGCGGGAGGTCAGACAATGAGCAGTTCTTC

abundance: few
j_gene: TRBJ1-3
v_gene: TRBV4-1
d_gene: TRBD1
CDR3aa: CASSLDRGLSGNTIYF
CDR3nt: TGCGCCAGCAGCCTGGACAGGGGGCTCTCTGGAAACACCATATATTTT

abundance: -
j_gene: TRBJ1-5
v_gene: TRBV5-4
d_gene: -
CDR3aa: CASSSVGQPQHF
CDR3nt: TGTGCCAGCAGCTCAGTAGGTCAGCCCCAGCATTTT

abundance: once
j_gene: TRBJ2-1
v_gene: TRBV7-9
d_gene: TRBD2
CDR3aa: CASMAGGYNEQFF
CDR3nt: TGTGCCAGCATGGCGGGAGGGTATAATGAGCAGTTCTTC

abundance: -
j_gene: TRBJ1-1
v_gene: TRBV27
d_gene: -
CDR3aa: CASSFFGGDTEAFF
CDR3nt: TGTGCCAGCAGTTTTTTCGGGGGGGACACTGAAGCTTTCTTT

abundance: -
j_gene: TRBJ1-1
v_gene: TRBV2
d_gene: TRBD1
CDR3aa: CASGDRTEAFF
CDR3nt: TGTGCCAGCGGGGACAGGACCGAAGCTTTCTTT

abundance: -
j_gene: TRBJ1-6
v_gene: TRBV5-4
d_gene: -
CDR3aa: CASSSAVSSYNSPLHF
CDR3nt: TGTGCCAGCAGCTCGGCTGTAAGCTCCTATAATTCACCCCTCCACTTT